Below, 13 T cell receptor beta chains from the same sample are listed, as sequenced in a study of T cells in Graves' hyperthyroidism and ophthalmopathy. Regions amplified from RNA transcripts were the TCR beta CDR3 regions. First-round RT-PCR targeting the TCR CDR3 was performed with the HTBI primer set. MiXCR, run by TCRdb on the multiplex PCR reads, gives a single entry per CDR3 protein. The sample records roughly 420,000 distinct CDR3 sequences, roughly 13% being singletons. The material sequenced was blood. The receptor set was obtained from a young woman with Graves' hyperthyroidism.

In this sample, this clonotype turned up many times. The chain carries TRBV20-1 and TRBJ1-2; maybe TRBD1 (5 bases). The germline V gene has CDR1 DFQATT and CDR2 SNEGSKA (reference sequence). CDR3 length: 15 amino acids. The V end lost 6 bases, the J end lost 6 bases, and 23 bases lay between the germline ends. Here the CDR3 DNA reads TGCAGTGCGGTCGAGCTGACCGGGACTCAGGATGGCTACACCTTC. It is translated as CSAVELTGTQDGYTF.

This clonotype was counted a few times. The chain uses TRBV7-2 and TRBJ1-2; the D gene is possibly TRBD1 (5 bases). V was pared by 4 bases and J by 5 bases, with 14 bases between. Germline V CDR1 and CDR2: SGHTA, FQGNSA. This CDR3 is 14 amino acids long. The CDR3 loop is CASSSLGTAYGYTF. Here the CDR3 DNA reads TGTGCCAGCAGCTCCCTCGGGACGGCTTATGGCTACACCTTC.

In this sample, this clonotype turned up a few times. The gene calls are TRBV5-5 and TRBJ1-5; D gene uncertain. CDR1 SGHKS and CDR2 YYEKEE come from the germline V gene (reference sequence). V was pared by 4 bases and J by 0 bases, with 14 bases between. CDR3 size: 16 residues. The CDR3 loop is CASSPWTGDSNQPQHF. CDR3 nucleotide sequence: TGTGCCAGCAGCCCATGGACCGGGGATAGCAATCAGCCCCAGCATTTT.

This clonotype was counted many times. The CDR3 is CASSEGGQEGETQYF. CDR3 nucleotides: TGTGCCAGCAGTGAAGGGGGTCAGGAAGGAGAGACCCAGTACTTC. The chain is built from TRBV2 and TRBJ2-5; unclear D gene. Between the trimmed V and J ends, which lost 1 base and 4 bases, there was a span of 13 bases. This CDR3 is 15 amino acids long. Germline-derived CDR1 and CDR2 are SNHLY and FYNNEI. Full variable domain (rest looked up from reference TRBV2 and TRBJ2-5): EPEVTQTPSHQVTQMGQEVILRCVPISNHLYFYWYRQILGQKVEFLVSFYNNEISEKSEIFDDQFSVERPDGSNFTLKIRSTKLEDSAMYFCASSEGGQEGETQYFGPGTRLLVL.

This clonotype was detected only a few times. The chain recombines TRBV20-1 with TRBJ2-7, with 7 bases aligning to TRBD2. V lost 6 bases and J lost 5; bases outside the gene matches: 10. Germline-derived CDR1 and CDR2 are DFQATT and SNEGSKA (reference sequence). The CDR3 runs to 13 residues. DNA of the CDR3: TGCAGTGCGCAAACAGCGGGACTCCACGAGCAGTACTTC. Protein sequence: CSAQTAGLHEQYF.

This clonotype showed up many times. The chain is built from TRBV28 and TRBJ2-7; the match to TRBD1 covers 8 bases. Germline values: CDR1 MDHEN, CDR2 SYDVKM. The CDR3 sequence is 14 residues long. V lost 6 bases to trimming and J lost 7 bases; unmatched junction nucleotides: 11. The CDR3 is CASRKRTGSREQYF. CDR3 nucleotide sequence: TGTGCCAGCAGGAAGAGGACAGGGTCTAGGGAGCAGTACTTC.

This clonotype was seen many times. The CDR3 here is CSGEGANTDTQYF. CDR3 DNA sequence: TGCAGCGGAGAAGGGGCCAACACAGATACGCAGTATTTT. The chain recombines TRBV29-1 with TRBJ2-3, with a possible D match to TRBD1 (5 bases). Per the germline V gene, CDR1 is SQVTM and CDR2 is ANQGSEA. The CDR3 is 13 residues long. V was clipped by 7 bases and J by 2 bases, with 13 bases between them.

This clonotype was picked up many times. CDR3 residues: CASRRPGQGAYEQYF. The CDR3 bases are TGTGCCAGCAGACGACCGGGACAGGGAGCCTACGAGCAGTACTTC. The chain joins TRBV2 to TRBJ2-7, with 9 bases lining up with TRBD1. The CDR3 consists of 15 residues. The V gene's germline CDR1 is SNHLY and CDR2 FYNNEI. J was trimmed by 2 bases and V by 6 bases; bases with no gene match: 8.

This clonotype was counted only a few times. The chain is built from TRBV7-9 and TRBJ2-7, with unresolved D. The CDR3 covers 14 residues. V lost 2 bases, J lost 5 bases, and 13 bases lay in between. The germline V gene encodes CDR1 SEHNR and CDR2 FQNEAQ (reference sequence). In nucleotides, the CDR3 is TGTGCCAGCAGCTTAAGCAGGCCGACGGACGAGCAGTACTTC. Amino acids: CASSLSRPTDEQYF.

The rearrangement uses TRBV7-9 and TRBJ1-1, with 8 bases lining up with TRBD1. The ends lost 1 base at V and 1 base at J; junction bases unmatched: 5. The CDR3 has 16 amino acids. Per germline, CDR1 SEHNR and CDR2 FQNEAQ (reference sequence). The CDR3 sequence is CASSLDGQGSNTEAFF. CDR3 coding DNA: TGTGCCAGCAGCTTAGATGGACAGGGATCGAACACTGAAGCTTTCTTT.

The table lists this clonotype with a count of one. A much more abundant neighbour one base away suggests this may be a read error. The V gene is TRBV6-1, the J gene TRBJ2-7; D not resolved. The CDR3 runs to 15 residues. Germline-derived CDR1 and CDR2 are MNHNS and SASEGT. In DNA form, the CDR3 reads TGTGCCAGCGGTGATCCGTCGCAGGCCTCCTACGAGCAGTACTTC. Translated: CASGDPSQASYEQYF.

In this sample, this clonotype turned up many times. The chain couples TRBV24-1 to TRBJ2-3, with TRBD2 matching over 9 bases. Germline CDR1 reads KGHDR; CDR2 reads SFDVKD. V shed 4 bases and J 6 bases; nucleotides not matched to a gene: 19. The CDR3 sequence is 19 residues long. CDR3 region: CATSDNTRTSEIVRDTQYF. The CDR3 DNA reads as TGTGCCACCAGTGACAATACGCGGACTAGCGAAATTGTGCGGGATACGCAGTATTTT.

This clonotype was detected ten times or more. One junction end does not reproduce the germline sequence, and a read error may be involved. This chain connects TRBV7-7 to TRBJ2-1, with D perhaps TRBD2 (6 bases). The CDR3 covers 14 residues. From germline, CDR1 is SSHAT and CDR2 FNYEAQ (reference sequence). CDR3 sequence (DNA): TGTGCTAGCAGCTTAACCGCTAGCGTTAATGAGCAGTTCTTC. Its protein is CASSLTASVNEQFF.